Sequencing of this TCR beta chain was carried out in a study of blood T cell repertoires in COVID-19. Some clones are missing from TCRdb's copy, which holds only in-frame ones; the method was immunoSEQ multiplex PCR. The sample has over 150,000 clones; roughly 87% are singletons. This CDR3 spans 14 amino acids. The germline V gene encodes CDR1 ENHRY and CDR2 SYGVKD. Trimming cost V 6 bases and J 1 base; bases outside gene matches: 5. The sequence was collected from a young man who had recovered from COVID-19. Sample: peripheral blood. The chain recombines TRBV10-3 with TRBJ1-1; 7 nucleotides match TRBD1. The CDR3 region is CAIRSGTENTEAFF. The DNA of the CDR3 is TGTGCCATCAGATCGGGGACAGAGAACACTGAAGCTTTCTTT.